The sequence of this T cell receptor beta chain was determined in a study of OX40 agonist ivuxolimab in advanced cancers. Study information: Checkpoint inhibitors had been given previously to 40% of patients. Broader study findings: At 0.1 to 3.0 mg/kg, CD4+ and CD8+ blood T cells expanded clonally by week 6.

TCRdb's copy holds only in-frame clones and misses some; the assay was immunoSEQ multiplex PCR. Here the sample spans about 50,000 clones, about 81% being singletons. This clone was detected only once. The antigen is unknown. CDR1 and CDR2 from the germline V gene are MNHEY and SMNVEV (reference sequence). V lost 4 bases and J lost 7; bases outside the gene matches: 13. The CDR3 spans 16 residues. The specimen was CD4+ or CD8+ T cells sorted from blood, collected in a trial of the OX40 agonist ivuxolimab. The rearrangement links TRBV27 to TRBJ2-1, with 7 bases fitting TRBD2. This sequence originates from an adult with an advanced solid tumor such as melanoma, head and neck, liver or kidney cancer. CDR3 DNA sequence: TGTGCCAGCAGTTCCCAGGTGACGGGAGGTGTAAATGAGCAGTTCTTC. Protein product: CASSSQVTGGVNEQFF.